These T cell receptor beta chains were read from a single sample in a study of blood T cell repertoires in COVID-19. Produced via immunoSEQ multiplex PCR; TCRdb's table is partial and in-frame only. The sample holds approximately 76,000 clones; about 86% are singletons and the top ten take under 20%. Sequenced: peripheral blood. The origin of the receptors is a man older than 75 in a cohort sampled during active COVID-19. Each CDR3 is given with its conserved first and last residue. Clone size appears in some rows only: once, few, many, or a class for an expanded clone.

clone size: -; V gene: TRBV18; CDR3 protein: CASSPQGDRAEKLFF
clone size: -; V gene: TRBV11-2; CDR3 protein: CASSPTKGRGEETQYF
clone size: -; V gene: TRBV5-1; CDR3 protein: CASSLRQTGPQYSNQPQHF
clone size: -; V gene: TRBV19; CDR3 protein: CASSIRGGAVGTEAFF
clone size: -; V gene: TRBV6-2/TRBV6-3; CDR3 protein: CASSLQGNTEAFF
clone size: -; V gene: TRBV3-1/TRBV3-2; CDR3 protein: CASSRVNSASYEQYF
clone size: -; V gene: TRBV5-6; CDR3 protein: CASKLLAAADTQYF
clone size: -; V gene: TRBV10-3; CDR3 protein: CAISAGGTGTNEQFF
clone size: -; V gene: TRBV19; CDR3 protein: CASSMVPGQSNSPLHF
clone size: -; V gene: TRBV19; CDR3 protein: CASTWQGGGNEQFF
clone size: -; V gene: TRBV9; CDR3 protein: CASSRSQGLNTDTQYF
clone size: -; V gene: TRBV18; CDR3 protein: CASSPTDRGNSGANVLTF
clone size: -; V gene: TRBV2; CDR3 protein: CASTMTSGGLTDTQYF
clone size: once; V gene: TRBV18; CDR3 protein: CASSPPMDRGYEQYF
clone size: -; V gene: TRBV7-2; CDR3 protein: CASSLGGRDRGQNIQYF
clone size: once; V gene: TRBV27; CDR3 protein: CASSKQALSGANVLTF
clone size: once; V gene: TRBV6-6; CDR3 protein: CASSYGDSSYNEQFF
clone size: -; V gene: TRBV7-2; CDR3 protein: CASSLRQGAYEQYF
clone size: -; V gene: TRBV15; CDR3 protein: CATSYREPDTQYF
clone size: -; V gene: TRBV6-5; CDR3 protein: CASSRDRGDEQFF
clone size: -; V gene: TRBV2; CDR3 protein: CASKGTGASPLHF
clone size: -; V gene: TRBV29-1; CDR3 protein: CSVDRQGDYNEQFF
clone size: -; V gene: TRBV5-6; CDR3 protein: CASSLGPGFSGNTIYF
clone size: -; V gene: TRBV5-4; CDR3 protein: CASSFGSNQPQHF
clone size: -; V gene: TRBV4-3; CDR3 protein: CASSQTGGQAGELFF
clone size: -; V gene: TRBV3-1/TRBV3-2; CDR3 protein: CASSQQGGSYNEQFF
clone size: -; V gene: TRBV12-3/TRBV12-4; CDR3 protein: CASNLQGNTEAFF
clone size: once; V gene: TRBV14; CDR3 protein: CASRGLAHEQYF
clone size: -; V gene: TRBV4-2; CDR3 protein: CASSQDRGVAGSTDTQYF
clone size: -; V gene: TRBV2; CDR3 protein: CAGTYLTGVYGYTF
clone size: -; V gene: TRBV14; CDR3 protein: CASSRSLTGREKLFF
clone size: once; V gene: TRBV6-1; CDR3 protein: CASSEGTVYNEQFF
clone size: -; V gene: TRBV5-1; CDR3 protein: CASSRGATVTDTQYF
clone size: -; V gene: TRBV6-2/TRBV6-3; CDR3 protein: CASSPGLAGASYNEQFF
clone size: -; V gene: TRBV29-1; CDR3 protein: CSALAGGRYGYTF
clone size: -; V gene: TRBV2; CDR3 protein: CASSLLANTDTQYF
clone size: -; V gene: TRBV5-8; CDR3 protein: CASSLELGGWLAKNIQYF
clone size: -; V gene: TRBV28; CDR3 protein: CASSSGVYRNSPLHF
clone size: once; V gene: TRBV7-6; CDR3 protein: CASSLDRQGAIGELFF
clone size: -; V gene: TRBV6-5; CDR3 protein: CASSYSRSENTIYF
clone size: -; V gene: TRBV19; CDR3 protein: CASGPAGGTDTQYF
clone size: -; V gene: TRBV6-5; CDR3 protein: CASSPGETSGNTIYF
clone size: -; V gene: TRBV12-3/TRBV12-4; CDR3 protein: CASSFSVRETQYF
clone size: -; V gene: TRBV15; CDR3 protein: CATRREGVTDTQYF
clone size: -; V gene: TRBV6-2/TRBV6-3; CDR3 protein: CASSRGQGNTIYF
clone size: -; V gene: TRBV28; CDR3 protein: CASSLPGTNTQYF